Presented here are 4 T cell receptor beta chains from one specimen sequenced in a study of T cells in Graves' hyperthyroidism and ophthalmopathy (dated by TCRdb to between 2018 and 2021). To prepare the library, multiplex PCR was applied. Sequenced on an Illumina HiSeq 2000. The TCR beta CDR3 regions were amplified from RNA transcripts. A first-round RT-PCR of the TCR CDR3 used the HTBI primer set with the Qiagen OneStep RT-PCR kit. TCRdb trimmed the raw reads at Q25, called clones with MiXCR and kept productive beta chains. Every distinct CDR3 protein forms one entry, paired with its most common genes and DNA. This sample comprises over 300,000 distinct CDR3 sequences, around 15% of them detected only once. In total, the top ten clones hold 30% to 35% of the sample. Sequencing was carried out using blood. These receptors all stem from a woman aged 40 to 49 with Graves' ophthalmopathy.

This clonotype was detected a few times. The chain combines TRBV10-2 with TRBJ1-1; 7 bases agree with TRBD1. With V trimmed by 4 bases and J by 8 bases, 1 base remained unmatched. The CDR3 runs 11 residues. The germline V gene has CDR1 WSHSY and CDR2 SAAADI. CDR3 DNA sequence: TGCGCCAGCAGTGCGACAGGGGAAGCTTTCTTT. The encoded protein is CASSATGEAFF.

This clonotype has only a few counts. The CDR3 is CASSLGESETQYF. The CDR3 DNA follows: TGTGCCAGCAGCTTAGGCGAGAGCGAGACCCAGTACTTC. The chain carries TRBV7-9 and TRBJ2-5, with D unresolved. V lost 1 base and J lost 5, with 8 bases in between. This CDR3 has 13 residues. Germline V lookup: CDR1 SEHNR, CDR2 FQNEAQ (reference sequence).

This clonotype was observed many times. This chain joins TRBV12-3 or TRBV12-4 and TRBJ2-5, with 10 bases matching TRBD1. The CDR3 totals 14 residues. Trimming removed 6 bases from V and 5 bases from J; junction bases left unmatched: 6. CDR3 in DNA: TGTGCCAGCAGGGGGGACAGGGGATATGAGACCCAGTACTTC. Translating gives CASRGDRGYETQYF.

This clonotype was detected many times. The chain recombines TRBV6-1 with TRBJ1-4; 7 bases are a match to TRBD1. Trimming took 6 bases from V and 0 from J; bases not matched to a gene: 1. CDR3 size: 14 residues. CDR1 MNHNS and CDR2 SASEGT come from the germline V gene. As DNA, the CDR3 is TGTGCCAGCAGCAGGGGGACAACTAATGAAAAACTGTTTTTT. Its protein is CASSRGTTNEKLFF.